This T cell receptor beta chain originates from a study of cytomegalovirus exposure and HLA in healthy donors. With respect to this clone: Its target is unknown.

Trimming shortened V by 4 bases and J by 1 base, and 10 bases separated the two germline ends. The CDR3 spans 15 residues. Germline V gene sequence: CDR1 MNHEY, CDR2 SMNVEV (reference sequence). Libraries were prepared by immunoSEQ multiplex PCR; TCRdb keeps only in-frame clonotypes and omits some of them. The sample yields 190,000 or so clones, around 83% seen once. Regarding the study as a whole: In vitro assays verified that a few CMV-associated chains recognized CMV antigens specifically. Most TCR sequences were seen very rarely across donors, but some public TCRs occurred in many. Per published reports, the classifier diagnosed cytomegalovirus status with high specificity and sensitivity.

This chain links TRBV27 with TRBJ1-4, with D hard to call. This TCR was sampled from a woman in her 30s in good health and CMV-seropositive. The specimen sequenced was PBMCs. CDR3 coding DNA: TGTGCCAGCAGTTCGCTATCGGTAACTAATGAAAAACTGTTTTTT. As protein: CASSSLSVTNEKLFF.